Following are 19 T cell receptor beta chains from one sample sequenced in a study of shared clonotypes between healthy human individuals. Using immunoSEQ multiplex PCR, the repertoire was profiled, and TCRdb retains in-frame clones only, with some absent. Among about 2.4 million clones listed, roughly 93% were seen once. Specimen: naive CD4+ T cells from PBMCs. Sample subset: CD45RA+ positively selected. All receptors derive from a man between 18 and 29 years old in good health. Some clones in this sample may be carry-over from other donors' samples.

The J gene is TRBJ1-1, the V gene TRBV10-3; D is unclear. This CDR3 region has 13 residues. Germline lookup yields CDR1 ENHRY and CDR2 SYGVKD. V lost 7 bases to trimming and J lost 0 bases, with 9 bases between them. The DNA for the CDR3 is TGTGCCATCAAAACAGAGATGAACACTGAAGCTTTCTTT. This gives the protein CAIKTEMNTEAFF.

The J gene is TRBJ1-2, the V gene TRBV27, with D possibly TRBD1 on 5 matching bases. The V gene lost 6 bases and the J gene lost 1 base, with 12 bases spanning the gap. The CDR3 loop spans 14 amino acids. Germline V gives CDR1 MNHEY, CDR2 SMNVEV (reference sequence). For the CDR3, the DNA is TGTGCCAGCAGGCGAGACAGATATAACTATGGCTACACCTTC. It encodes CASRRDRYNYGYTF.

V is TRBV25-1 and J is TRBJ2-1; D gene unclear. Trimming removed 6 bases from V and 0 bases from J, with 12 bases in between. The length of the CDR3 is 15 residues. Per germline, CDR1 MGHDK and CDR2 SYGVNS. The CDR3 DNA sequence: TGTGCCAGCAGCTCAGCTAGAGGCTCCTACAATGAGCAGTTCTTC. Its translation: CASSSARGSYNEQFF.

The rearrangement links TRBV5-4 to TRBJ2-2, with 8 bases that match TRBD1. CDR3 size: 15 residues. V lost 4 bases and J lost 7; bases outside the gene matches: 9. CDR1 is SGHNT and CDR2 is YYREEE in the germline V gene (reference sequence). The CDR3 region is CASSTQGGSLGELFF. In nucleotides, the CDR3 is TGTGCCAGCAGCACACAGGGGGGTTCGCTCGGGGAGCTGTTTTTT. The entire variable domain, with the rest obtained from reference TRBV5-4 and TRBJ2-2, is as follows: ETGVTQSPTHLIKTRGQQVTLRCSSQSGHNTVSWYQQALGQGPQFIFQYYREEENGRGNFPPRFSGLQFPNYSSELNVNALELDDSALYLCASSTQGGSLGELFFGEGSRLTVL.

The V call is TRBV4-1, the J call TRBJ2-3; D remains ambiguous. The CDR3 spans 12 residues. CDR1 and CDR2 from the germline V gene are MGHRA and YSYEKL. V shed 3 bases and J shed 6 bases, with 7 bases lying between them. The CDR3 here is CASSHPLDTQYF. The DNA for the CDR3 is TGCGCCAGCAGCCATCCACTCGATACGCAGTATTTT.

The chain employs TRBV15 and TRBJ2-2, with 7 positions matching TRBD1. The J segment lost 3 bases and the V segment lost 2 bases, leaving 3 bases of the junction unmatched. Germline-derived CDR1 and CDR2 are LNHNV and YYDKDF (reference sequence). The CDR3 has 15 amino acids. DNA for the CDR3: TGTGCCACCAGCAGAAGACAGGGAGACACCGGGGAGCTGTTTTTT. Its translation: CATSRRQGDTGELFF.

The rearrangement uses TRBV10-3 and TRBJ2-1; 9 bases map to TRBD2. CDR3 length: 15 amino acids. With 8 bases clipped from V and 7 bases from J, the junction kept 12 bases outside the gene matches. CDR1 and CDR2 (germline): ENHRY, SYGVKD. CDR3 coding DNA: TGTGCCATCTCCGCTTTAGCGGGAGTTAAGAATGAGCAGTTCTTC. Translated, it gives CAISALAGVKNEQFF.

The chain carries TRBV5-1 and TRBJ1-1, with 7 bases fitting TRBD1. CDR3 size: 13 residues. V lost 4 bases and J lost 4; bases outside the gene matches: 4. Germline V gene sequence: CDR1 SGHRS, CDR2 YFSETQ. The CDR3 loop reads CASSEQGFTEAFF. CDR3 DNA sequence: TGCGCCAGCAGCGAACAGGGGTTCACTGAAGCTTTCTTT.

J is TRBJ1-2 and V is TRBV6-5; 9 bases map to TRBD1. V shed 4 bases, J shed 8 bases, and the junction held 11 bases outside the gene matches. The CDR3 sequence is 15 residues long. Per the germline V gene, CDR1 is MNHEY and CDR2 is SVGAGI. Here the CDR3 DNA reads TGTGCCAGCAGTTCCTATACAGGGGGCGCAAGGGGCTACACCTTC. It specifies CASSSYTGGARGYTF.

This rearrangement joins TRBV30 to TRBJ2-7, with 11 bases lining up with TRBD2. J was trimmed by 2 bases and V by 3 bases; bases with no gene match: 3. Germline V gene lookup returns CDR1 GTSNPN and CDR2 SVGIG (reference sequence). There are 14 residues in the CDR3. CDR3 sequence (DNA): TGTGCCTGGAGGCGACTAGCGGGGACCTACGAGCAGTACTTC. Translation gives CAWRRLAGTYEQYF.

V is TRBV28 and J is TRBJ1-6; 8 positions match TRBD1. CDR3 length: 16 amino acids. Looked up from germline, CDR1 is MDHEN and CDR2 is SYDVKM. Losses at the gene ends were 3 bases for V and 6 bases for J; bases not matched to a gene: 7. The CDR3 is CASSFSGQGGNSPLHF. CDR3 coding DNA: TGTGCCAGCAGTTTCTCTGGACAGGGCGGTAATTCACCCCTCCACTTT. Based on the CDR3 plus reference TRBV28 and TRBJ1-6, the full variable domain is DVKVTQSSRYLVKRTGEKVFLECVQDMDHENMFWYRQDPGLGLRLIYFSYDVKMKEKGDIPEGYSVSREKKERFSLILESASTNQTSMYLCASSFSGQGGNSPLHFGNGTRLTVT.

The CDR3 DNA is TGTGCCAGCAGCTTAGAAGGGAGTAAGGTTGAAGCTTTCTTT. Translation: CASSLEGSKVEAFF. J is TRBJ1-1 and V is TRBV11-2; the D is unclear. This CDR3 is 14 amino acids long. Germline-derived CDR1 and CDR2 are SGHAT and FQNNGV. V was trimmed by 0 bases and J by 7 bases, leaving 12 bases between them.

The chain carries TRBV28 and TRBJ2-5; no clear D. Trimming removed 5 bases at V and 2 bases at J, with 12 bases between. This CDR3 contains 14 residues. CDR1 and CDR2 (germline): MDHEN, SYDVKM. Written as DNA, the CDR3 is TGTGCCAGCAGTCTACAGACTTTTCAAGAGACCCAGTACTTC. Amino acid sequence: CASSLQTFQETQYF.

The chain is built from TRBV4-2 and TRBJ1-5, with D unresolved. Germline V gene lookup returns CDR1 LGHNA and CDR2 YNFKEQ. The length of the CDR3 is 14 residues. The germline V and J ends were trimmed by 1 base and 7 bases, with 11 bases remaining between them. The DNA of the CDR3 is TGTGCCAGCAGCCAAGTAAGAGAAGAGCAGCCCCAGCATTTT. Amino acids: CASSQVREEQPQHF.

The V call is TRBV5-1, the J call TRBJ2-4; 10 bases are a match to TRBD1. The CDR3 is made up of 14 amino acids. V gave up 3 bases and J gave up 5 bases; unmatched junction bases: 2. Germline V gene data show CDR1 as SGHRS and CDR2 as YFSETQ. The CDR3 coding sequence is TGCGCCAGCAGCTCCGGGACAGGGGAAAACATTCAGTACTTC. This encodes CASSSGTGENIQYF.

This clone appeared a single time. This chain connects TRBV9 to TRBJ2-3; weak D call: TRBD2 (5 bases). V dropped 0 bases and J dropped 1 base, with 12 bases sitting between them. Per germline, CDR1 SGDLS and CDR2 YYNGEE. The CDR3 sequence is 16 residues long. In DNA form, the CDR3 reads TGTGCCAGCAGCGTAGGAGTGGGAGAGGGCACAGATACGCAGTATTTT. It translates to CASSVGVGEGTDTQYF.

The chain links TRBV11-2 to TRBJ1-2, with D perhaps TRBD1 (5 bases). This CDR3 has 15 amino acids. Trimming removed 5 bases at V and 3 bases at J, with 16 bases between. Germline V gene sequence: CDR1 SGHAT, CDR2 FQNNGV. In DNA form, the CDR3 reads TGTGCCAGCAGCCACCCCCCTGGGGGGGACTATGGCTACACCTTC. Translating it yields CASSHPPGGDYGYTF.

The V call is TRBV7-3, the J call TRBJ2-2; 8 positions agree with TRBD2. This CDR3 has 15 amino acids. V gave up 3 bases and J gave up 1 base; unmatched junction bases: 1. Germline CDR1 and CDR2: SGHTA and FQGTGA. The CDR3 reads CASSFTSGNTGELFF. The CDR3 DNA follows: TGTGCCAGCAGCTTTACTAGCGGGAACACCGGGGAGCTGTTTTTT.

Comments on this clone: Other DNA sequences in this specimen translate into the identical CDR3. The rearrangement links TRBV11-3 to TRBJ2-7; D ambiguous. The CDR3 consists of 12 residues. Germline V gives CDR1 SGHNT, CDR2 YENEEA. V gave up 0 bases and J gave up 6 bases, with 6 bases separating them. CDR3 sequence reads: CASSLDRGEQYF. The CDR3 DNA reads TGTGCCAGCAGCTTAGACAGAGGCGAGCAGTACTTC.